This TCR beta chain was observed in a study of chemoradiotherapy in HPV16-positive cancers. Only in-frame clones appear in the TCRdb table, and some are missing; sequencing was by immunoSEQ multiplex PCR. The sample consists of approximately 27,000 clones, roughly 84% of them appearing once. This CDR3 comprises 15 residues. Trimming cost V 6 bases and J 4 bases; bases outside gene matches: 8. Germline CDR1 SGHAT, CDR2 FQNNGV. The sequence was collected from a human donor with HPV-associated anogenital cancer. This chain links TRBV11-2 with TRBJ1-4; 7 nucleotides line up with TRBD1. Sequencing was performed on blood, taken from a patient who underwent chemoradiotherapy. CDR3 sequence reads: CASREGTGDNEKLFF. For the CDR3, the DNA is TGTGCCAGCAGGGAAGGAACAGGGGATAATGAAAAACTGTTTTTT.